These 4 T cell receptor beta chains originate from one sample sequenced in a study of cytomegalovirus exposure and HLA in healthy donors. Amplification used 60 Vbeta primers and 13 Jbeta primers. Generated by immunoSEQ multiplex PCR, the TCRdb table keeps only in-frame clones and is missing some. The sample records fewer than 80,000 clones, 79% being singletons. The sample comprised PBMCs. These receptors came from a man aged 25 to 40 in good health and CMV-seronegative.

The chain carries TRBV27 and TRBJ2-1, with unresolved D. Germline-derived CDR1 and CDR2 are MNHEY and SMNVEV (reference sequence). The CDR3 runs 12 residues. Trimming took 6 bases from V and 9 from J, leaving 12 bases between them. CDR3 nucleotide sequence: TGTGCCAGCAGCTCCCTCTCGGGTGAGCAGTTCTTC. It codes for CASSSLSGEQFF.

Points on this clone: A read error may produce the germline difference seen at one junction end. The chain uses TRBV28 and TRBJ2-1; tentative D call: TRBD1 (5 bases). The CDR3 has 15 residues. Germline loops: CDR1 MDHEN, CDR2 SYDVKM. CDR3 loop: CPSSLPLPGPNEQFF. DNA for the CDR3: TGTCCCAGCAGTTTACCCCTTCCAGGGCCGAATGAGCAGTTCTTC.

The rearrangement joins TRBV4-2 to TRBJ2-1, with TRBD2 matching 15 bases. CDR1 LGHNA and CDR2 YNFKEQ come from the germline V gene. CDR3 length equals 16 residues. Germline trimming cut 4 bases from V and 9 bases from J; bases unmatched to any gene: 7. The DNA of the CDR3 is TGTGCCAGCAGCCCAGGCGGACTAGCGGGGGGGCGTGAGCAGTTCTTC. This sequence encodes CASSPGGLAGGREQFF.

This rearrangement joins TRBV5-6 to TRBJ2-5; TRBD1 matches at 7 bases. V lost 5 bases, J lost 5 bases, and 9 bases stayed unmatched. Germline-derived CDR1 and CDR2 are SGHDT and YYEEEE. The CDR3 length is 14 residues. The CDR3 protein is CASRESGDSETQYF. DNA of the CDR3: TGTGCCAGCAGAGAATCAGGGGACAGCGAGACCCAGTACTTC.